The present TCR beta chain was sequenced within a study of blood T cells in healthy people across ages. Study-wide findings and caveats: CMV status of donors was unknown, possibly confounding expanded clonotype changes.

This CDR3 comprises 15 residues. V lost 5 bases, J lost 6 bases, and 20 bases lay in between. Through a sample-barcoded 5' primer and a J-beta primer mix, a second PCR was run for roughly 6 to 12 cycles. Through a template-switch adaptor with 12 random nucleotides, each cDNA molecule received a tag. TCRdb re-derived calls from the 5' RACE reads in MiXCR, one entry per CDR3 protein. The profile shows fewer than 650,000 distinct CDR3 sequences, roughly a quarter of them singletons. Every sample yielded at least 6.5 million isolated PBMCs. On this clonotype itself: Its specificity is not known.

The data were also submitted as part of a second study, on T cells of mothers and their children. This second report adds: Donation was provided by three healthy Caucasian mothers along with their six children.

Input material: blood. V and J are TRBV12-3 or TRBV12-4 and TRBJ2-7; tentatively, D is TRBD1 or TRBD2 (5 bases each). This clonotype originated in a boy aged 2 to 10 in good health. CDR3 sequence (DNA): TGTGCCAGCAGTCGATCCGGGACGGTCCCTTCCGAGCAGTACTTC. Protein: CASSRSGTVPSEQYF.